This TCR beta chain is drawn from a study of T cells in Graves' hyperthyroidism and ophthalmopathy. In this sample, this clonotype turned up once. The CDR3 is made up of 12 amino acids. Germline-derived CDR1 and CDR2 are DFQATT and SNEGSKA (reference sequence). Trimming took off 6 bases at V and 2 bases at J, with 11 bases between the two ends. TCR beta CDR3 sequences were amplified from RNA transcripts. Using the HTBI primer set, a first-round RT-PCR was run on the TCR CDR3. MiXCR, run by TCRdb on the multiplex PCR reads, gives a single entry per CDR3 protein. The sample records a few hundred thousand distinct CDR3 sequences, 20% to 25% being singletons.

The specimen sequenced was blood. The V and J genes are TRBV20-1 and TRBJ2-7; no definite D call. This receptor was obtained from a man in his forties or fifties with Graves' hyperthyroidism. This chain's CDR3 is CSAGPGAYEQYF. The CDR3 DNA is TGCAGTGCCGGGCCAGGAGCCTACGAGCAGTACTTC.